This TCR beta chain was captured in a study of CD8 T cells in ankylosing spondylitis. Generation of TCR beta libraries employed quantitative 5'-RACE incorporating molecular barcodes. TCRdb called the 5' RACE reads again in MiXCR, with one record for every CDR3 protein. The sample lists about 140,000 distinct CDR3 sequences, more than 7% seen once, with 7.3% in the top ten. This clonotype has at least ten counts. The antigen is undetermined. The junction and the germline gene differ at one end; a read error may be behind it. Regarding the study as a whole: There was reportedly significant enrichment of clones that were disease-linked in matched ankylosing spondylitis synovial fluid.

The origin of this receptor is a male donor with ankylosing spondylitis. Sequencing was done on a sample of synovial fluid, either unsorted or a sorted T cell fraction (not recorded which).

CDR3 bases: TGTGCCAGCAGCTCCGACCGGCGTTCACCCTTCCACTTT. This gives the protein CASSSDRRSPFHF. The chain combines TRBV7-2 with TRBJ1-6; unclear D gene. The CDR3 spans 13 residues. CDR1 SGHTA and CDR2 FQGNSA come from the germline V gene.